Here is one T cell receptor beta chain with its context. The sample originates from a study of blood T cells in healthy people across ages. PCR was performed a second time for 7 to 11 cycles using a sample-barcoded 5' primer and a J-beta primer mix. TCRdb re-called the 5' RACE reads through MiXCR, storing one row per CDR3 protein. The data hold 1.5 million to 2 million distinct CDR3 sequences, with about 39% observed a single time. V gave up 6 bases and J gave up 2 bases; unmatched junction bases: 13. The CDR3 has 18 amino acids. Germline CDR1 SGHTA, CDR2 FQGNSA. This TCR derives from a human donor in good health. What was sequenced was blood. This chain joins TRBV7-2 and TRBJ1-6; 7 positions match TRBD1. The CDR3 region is CASRLGGAGGAYNSPLHF. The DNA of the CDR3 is TGTGCCAGCAGGTTGGGGGGCGCAGGGGGGGCCTATAATTCACCCCTCCACTTT.